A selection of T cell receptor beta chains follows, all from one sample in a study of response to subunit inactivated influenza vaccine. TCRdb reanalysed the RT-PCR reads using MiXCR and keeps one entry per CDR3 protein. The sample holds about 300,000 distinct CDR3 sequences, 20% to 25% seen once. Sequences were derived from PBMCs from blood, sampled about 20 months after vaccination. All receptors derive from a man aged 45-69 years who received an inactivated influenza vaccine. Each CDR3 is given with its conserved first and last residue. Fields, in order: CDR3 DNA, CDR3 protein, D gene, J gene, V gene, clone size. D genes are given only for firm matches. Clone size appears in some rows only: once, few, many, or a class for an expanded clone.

TGCAGTGCTAGAGATACCCTCACCGGGGAGCTGTTTTTT,CSARDTLTGELFF,NA,TRBJ2-2,TRBV20-1,few
TGTGCCACCAGCAGAGATGGTGGGGGGAACACTGAAGCTTTCTTT,CATSRDGGGNTEAFF,NA,TRBJ1-1,TRBV15,few
TGTGCCAGCAGCTTGTGGTGGGACGCCACCGGGGAGCTGTTTTTT,CASSLWWDATGELFF,NA,TRBJ2-2,TRBV5-5,NA
TGTGCCACGGCCCCGACCCCCCTGAGCGGTCAGCCCCAGCATTTT,CATAPTPLSGQPQHF,NA,TRBJ1-5,TRBV15,NA
TGTGCCAGCAGCTTACCCCCTCTGAACACTGAAGCTTTCTTT,CASSLPPLNTEAFF,NA,TRBJ1-1,TRBV7-8,few
TGTGCCAGCAGTTCCTTGGAGGTCGGGGAGCTGTTTTTT,CASSSLEVGELFF,NA,TRBJ2-2,TRBV28,NA
TGTGCCATCAGGGGGACCGGGACAGGGAACACCGGGGAGCTGTTTTTT,CAIRGTGTGNTGELFF,TRBD1,TRBJ2-2,TRBV10-3,few
TGTGCCAGCAGTTTCCCGACTCGTAGGACCAATGAGCAGTTCTTC,CASSFPTRRTNEQFF,NA,TRBJ2-1,TRBV28,NA
TGTGCCAGTAGTAGCAAGGACTCGCGCAATCAGCCCCAGCATTTT,CASSSKDSRNQPQHF,NA,TRBJ1-5,TRBV19,few
TGTGCCAGCAGCCAAGACCTCGGCGGGCGCACTGAAGCTTTCTTT,CASSQDLGGRTEAFF,NA,TRBJ1-1,TRBV4-2,NA
TGTGCCTGGTCCACTGGGACAGCTGCAACTAATGAAAAACTGTTTTTT,CAWSTGTAATNEKLFF,TRBD1,TRBJ1-4,TRBV30,NA
TGTGCCAGCAGAACCTCTGGGACAGTAGATGAAAAACTGTTTTTT,CASRTSGTVDEKLFF,TRBD1,TRBJ1-4,TRBV12-3/TRBV12-4,few
TGCGCCAGCAGCCAAGTCGGGGGTTTCGAGCAGTACTTC,CASSQVGGFEQYF,NA,TRBJ2-7,TRBV4-1,few
TGTGCCAGCAAGGTCGGACAGAGCTCTGGAAACACCATATATTTT,CASKVGQSSGNTIYF,NA,TRBJ1-3,TRBV2,few
TGTGCCAGCAGGGGGCGCATCCTCCCGGGGACAGGTGGGGAGACCCAGTACTTC,CASRGRILPGTGGETQYF,TRBD1,TRBJ2-5,TRBV2,NA
TGTGCCAGCAGCTTGGGAGGGACAGGGAGCGGTCAGCCCCAGCATTTT,CASSLGGTGSGQPQHF,TRBD1,TRBJ1-5,TRBV5-4,many
TGTGCCAGCAGGAAAAGTATAGGGGAACGAAGTGAAGCTTTCTTT,CASRKSIGERSEAFF,NA,TRBJ1-1,TRBV6-2/TRBV6-3,few
TGTGCCAGCACCTTAGGGGACCGGATTTACGAGCAGTACTTC,CASTLGDRIYEQYF,NA,TRBJ2-7,TRBV12-3/TRBV12-4,NA
TGTGCCAGCAGCTTCGTCCCCGACTACGAGCAGTACTTC,CASSFVPDYEQYF,NA,TRBJ2-7,TRBV7-2,NA
TGCGCCAGCAGCACACGATCCGGGTCGGGCCGAGGCTACACCTTC,CASSTRSGSGRGYTF,NA,TRBJ1-2,TRBV5-1,NA
TGTGCCAGTAGTATAAGGGGGATCTATGGCTACACCTTC,CASSIRGIYGYTF,NA,TRBJ1-2,TRBV19,NA
TGTGCCAGCAAGACGGTCCGGAGATCCTACGAGCAGTACTTC,CASKTVRRSYEQYF,NA,TRBJ2-7,TRBV28,few
TGTGCCAGCAGCTTAGGCTTCTCTGGGGCCAACGTCCTGACTTTC,CASSLGFSGANVLTF,NA,TRBJ2-6,TRBV7-2,many
TGCAGTGCTAGCGGCGGCAATCAGGGGGCCTATGGCTACACCTTC,CSASGGNQGAYGYTF,TRBD1,TRBJ1-2,TRBV20-1,few
TGCAGTGCTAAGGCCGGGTCGAGCCAATACGAGCAGTACTTC,CSAKAGSSQYEQYF,NA,TRBJ2-7,TRBV20-1,NA
TGCGCCAGCAGACCGCTAGCGGGGTCCTACAATGAGCAGTTCTTC,CASRPLAGSYNEQFF,TRBD2,TRBJ2-1,TRBV5-1,few
TGTGCCAGCAGTGAATATAGCAGGGTCGGGAATAACACCGGGGAGCTGTTTTTT,CASSEYSRVGNNTGELFF,NA,TRBJ2-2,TRBV25-1,few
TGTGCCAGCAGCCAAGTAGACAGGGAAGCTTTCTTT,CASSQVDREAFF,NA,TRBJ1-1,TRBV3-1,many
TGCAGCGTCGGTCCGGGACAGGGTAACGAGCAGTACTTC,CSVGPGQGNEQYF,TRBD1,TRBJ2-7,TRBV29-1,NA
TGTGCCAGCAGCCAAGCCCGGGGGTCTTACAATGAGCAGTTCTTC,CASSQARGSYNEQFF,NA,TRBJ2-1,TRBV16,NA
TGTGCCAGCAGTGAAGGGGAGGCCCTCAAAGAGACCCAGTACTTC,CASSEGEALKETQYF,NA,TRBJ2-5,TRBV2,few
TGTGCCAGCAGCCAGAGACGGGGGACTAGCGGTCTGCGGCAGTACTTC,CASSQRRGTSGLRQYF,TRBD2,TRBJ2-7,TRBV3-1,few
TGCAGTGCCAAAACGCACGGTAGCTCGTCCCTCCACTTT,CSAKTHGSSSLHF,NA,TRBJ1-6,TRBV20-1,few
TGCGCCAGCAGCTTGTCGGGGTATAGCACAGATACGCAGTATTTT,CASSLSGYSTDTQYF,NA,TRBJ2-3,TRBV5-1,NA
TGTGCCAGCACTCCCTGGACTAGCGGGTCCAGAGGTAGGGCCTACGAGCAGTACTTC,CASTPWTSGSRGRAYEQYF,TRBD2,TRBJ2-7,TRBV28,NA
TGTGCCAGCACCTCTTCGATGCGGGAGCGCGAGCAGTACTTC,CASTSSMREREQYF,TRBD2,TRBJ2-7,TRBV12-3/TRBV12-4,few
TGTGCCAGCAGGAGGGGGGGCTTCTACACAGATACGCAGTATTTT,CASRRGGFYTDTQYF,NA,TRBJ2-3,TRBV6-2/TRBV6-3,NA
TGTGCCAGCAGTTACGGGGGAGGCTACACCTTC,CASSYGGGYTF,NA,TRBJ1-2,TRBV6-5,many
TGTGCCAGCAGTCACGGGCCCTATGGCTACACCTTC,CASSHGPYGYTF,NA,TRBJ1-2,TRBV27,few
TGTGCCAGTAGTATTAATTTGTGGACCCAAGAGACCCAGTACTTC,CASSINLWTQETQYF,NA,TRBJ2-5,TRBV19,once
TGCGGTATACAGGGAGCCCATAATTCACCCCTCCACTTT,CGIQGAHNSPLHF,NA,TRBJ1-6,TRBV20-1,few
TGCAGTGCTACAGGCACGGGAAAGGCGGGAAGAAATCAGCCCCAGCATTTT,CSATGTGKAGRNQPQHF,NA,TRBJ1-5,TRBV20-1,few
TGCGCCAGCAGCCAAGGGAGCGGGTGGGAGACCCAGTACTTC,CASSQGSGWETQYF,NA,TRBJ2-5,TRBV4-3,few